The 21 T cell receptor beta chains in this list originate from one sample, sequenced in a study of vaccination effects on CD4 cells after COVID-19. Produced via immunoSEQ multiplex PCR; TCRdb's table is partial and in-frame only. The data hold roughly 71,000 clones, with about 80% observed a single time. ViraFEST expansion of antigen-specific CD4+ T cells with viral peptide pools preceded sequencing. At the end of approximately 10 days of culture, CD4+ T cells were isolated. Two-dose vaccination with either BNT162b2 or mRNA-1273 was given to the participants. Their cognate antigens are unknown. Sequencing was performed on CD4+ T cells from PBMCs cultured with HCoV-OC43 spike peptides, taken after COVID-19 vaccination. The subset is: HCoV-OC43 spike overlapping peptide pool stimulation. These receptors were obtained from a human donor who received a COVID-19 vaccine.

The chain employs TRBV2 and TRBJ2-7; the D is unclear. Germline V lookup: CDR1 SNHLY, CDR2 FYNNEI. The CDR3 totals 12 residues. Trimming removed 1 base at V and 3 bases at J, with 4 bases between. The CDR3 sequence is CASSEVNYEQYV. CDR3 nucleotides: TGTGCCAGCAGTGAAGTCAACTACGAGCAGTACGTC.

The chain combines TRBV2 with TRBJ2-7; D is unresolved. The CDR3 is 10 amino acids. CDR1 SNHLY and CDR2 FYNNEI come from the germline V gene. The V gene lost 6 bases and the J gene lost 3 bases, with 3 bases spanning the gap. CDR3 coding DNA: TGTGCCAGCAGGATCTACGAGCAGTACGTC. Its translation: CASRIYEQYV.

The chain is built from TRBV6-6 and TRBJ2-2; no clear D. Germline lookup yields CDR1 MNHNY and CDR2 SVGAGI (reference sequence). V was pared by 6 bases and J by 0 bases, with 11 bases between. The CDR3 spans 15 residues. The CDR3 spells CASRDNKANTGELFF. The CDR3 DNA is TGTGCCAGCAGAGATAACAAAGCGAACACCGGGGAGCTGTTTTTT.

V gene TRBV15 combines with J gene TRBJ2-5, with D tentatively TRBD1 (6 bases). V lost 8 bases to trimming and J lost 1 base, with 11 bases between them. Per the germline V gene, CDR1 is LNHNV and CDR2 is YYDKDF (reference sequence). This CDR3 region has 13 residues. The CDR3 DNA follows: TGTGCCACCTCCCGACAGGTCCAAGAGACCCAGTACTTC. The encoded protein is CATSRQVQETQYF. Looking up the rest from reference TRBV15 and TRBJ2-5 gives the full variable domain: DAMVIQNPRYQVTQFGKPVTLSCSQTLNHNVMYWYQQKSSQAPKLLFHYYDKDFNNEADTPDNFQSRRPNTSFCFLDIRSPGLGDTAMYLCATSRQVQETQYFGPGTRLLVL.

J is TRBJ2-2 and V is TRBV3-1 (or the pseudogene TRBV3-2); unclear D gene. The V end was cut by 5 bases, the J end by 3 bases, with 7 bases between. CDR1 is LGHDT, CDR2 YNNKEL, per germline (reference sequence). The CDR3 is 13 residues long. CDR3 sequence reads: CASSRLDTGELFF. CDR3 in DNA: TGTGCCAGCAGCAGGCTAGACACCGGGGAGCTGTTTTTT.

The genes are TRBV5-1 and TRBJ1-2, with 8 nucleotides matching TRBD1. The CDR3 is 14 amino acids. J lost 8 bases, V lost 4 bases, and 10 bases had no gene match. The germline V gene encodes CDR1 SGHRS and CDR2 YFSETQ. The CDR3 region is CASSALDRGVGYTF. CDR3 DNA sequence: TGCGCCAGCAGCGCCCTTGACAGGGGAGTAGGCTACACCTTC.

The chain joins TRBV12-3 or TRBV12-4 to TRBJ2-5, with D perhaps being TRBD1 or TRBD2 (5 bases each). The CDR3 has 12 amino acids. V was trimmed by 6 bases and J by 5 bases, leaving 10 bases between them. The CDR3: CASRGPRETQYF. The CDR3 DNA reads TGTGCCAGCAGGGGACCGCGGGAGACCCAGTACTTC.

This CDR3 reads CATRLRDRGETQYF. For the CDR3, the DNA is TGTGCCACCCGACTCCGGGACAGGGGAGAGACCCAGTACTTC. The J gene is TRBJ2-5, the V gene TRBV6-5; 10 positions match TRBD1. Trimming removed 10 bases from V and 4 bases from J; junction bases left unmatched: 9. Germline V gene data show CDR1 as MNHEY and CDR2 as SVGAGI. The CDR3 runs 14 residues.

This clone was detected only a few times. This chain uses TRBV19 with TRBJ1-1, with TRBD1 as a possible D gene (5 bases). Between the trimmed V and J ends, which lost 4 bases and 2 bases, there was a span of 14 bases. Per the germline V gene, CDR1 is LNHDA and CDR2 is SQIVND (reference sequence). CDR3 size: 15 residues. For the CDR3, the DNA is TGTGCCAGTAGTACGACAGTGGCATCCAACACTGAAGCTTTCTTT. Its translation: CASSTTVASNTEAFF. Using reference TRBV19 and TRBJ1-1 for the parts outside the CDR3, the full variable domain is DGGITQSPKYLFRKEGQNVTLSCEQNLNHDAMYWYRQDPGQGLRLIYYSQIVNDFQKGDIAEGYSVSREKKESFPLTVTSAQKNPTAFYLCASSTTVASNTEAFFGQGTRLTVV.

V is TRBV3-1 (or the pseudogene TRBV3-2) and J is TRBJ2-5, with TRBD2 matching 13 bases. CDR3 length equals 17 residues. The V segment lost 4 bases and the J segment 2 bases; nucleotides outside the gene matches: 7. Per the germline V gene, CDR1 is LGHDT and CDR2 is YNNKEL (reference sequence). CDR3 sequence: CASSPPPGLAGQETQYF. As DNA, the CDR3 is TGTGCCAGCAGCCCCCCACCGGGACTAGCGGGGCAAGAGACCCAGTACTTC.

The genes are TRBV2 and TRBJ1-2; TRBD1 is a possible D gene (6 bases). V was clipped by 4 bases and J by 8 bases, with 17 bases between them. The CDR3 has 14 amino acids. Per the germline V gene, CDR1 is SNHLY and CDR2 is FYNNEI. The CDR3: CASSAQTGKEGYTF. CDR3 in DNA: TGTGCCAGCAGTGCTCAAACAGGGAAGGAAGGCTACACCTTC.

This clone came up a few times. This chain connects TRBV3-1 (or the pseudogene TRBV3-2) to TRBJ1-6; TRBD1 agrees at 8 bases. Germline-derived CDR1 and CDR2 are LGHDT and YNNKEL (reference sequence). CDR3 length: 17 amino acids. The ends lost 1 base at V and 10 bases at J; junction bases unmatched: 12. The CDR3 is CASSQGPQGAHGSPLHF. The CDR3 bases are TGTGCCAGCAGCCAAGGCCCGCAGGGGGCCCATGGGTCACCCCTCCACTTT.

The genes are TRBV19 and TRBJ2-3; D not resolved. Germline V gene data show CDR1 as LNHDA and CDR2 as SQIVND (reference sequence). The CDR3 consists of 15 residues. Deletions cut 1 base from V and 4 bases from J, with 12 bases between. CDR3 amino acids: CASSIGVVSADTQYF. In DNA, the CDR3 is TGTGCCAGTAGTATAGGGGTTGTGAGTGCAGATACGCAGTATTTT.

The rearrangement joins TRBV15 to TRBJ1-2; TRBD1 matches 8 bases. Per the germline V gene, CDR1 is LNHNV and CDR2 is YYDKDF (reference sequence). The CDR3 consists of 16 residues. The V gene end was trimmed by 0 bases and the J gene end by 0 bases; junction bases not matched to a gene: 3. The CDR3 DNA sequence: TGTGCCACCAGCAGAGAGTTGACAGGGGCTAACTATGGCTACACCTTC. Its protein is CATSRELTGANYGYTF.

CDR3 DNA: TGTGCCAGCAGCGTAGCTAGCGGGGGCTTTAATGAGCAGTTCTTC. This translates into CASSVASGGFNEQFF. J is TRBJ2-1 and V is TRBV9; TRBD2 agrees at 10 bases. Trimming took 0 bases from V and 7 from J; bases not matched to a gene: 4. The CDR3 is 15 residues long. Germline V CDR1 and CDR2: SGDLS, YYNGEE.

About this clone: Other DNA variants within this sample encode the same CDR3. V is TRBV5-1 and J is TRBJ2-5; TRBD1 agrees at 8 bases. Germline values: CDR1 SGHRS, CDR2 YFSETQ. The V gene end was trimmed by 0 bases and the J gene end by 2 bases; junction bases not matched to a gene: 3. The CDR3 has 15 amino acids. CDR3 coding DNA: TGCGCCAGCAGCTTGGCCACAGGGGGACAAGAGACCCAGTACTTC. It translates to CASSLATGGQETQYF.

This sequence joins TRBV6-2 or TRBV6-3 and TRBJ1-5; no definite D call. The CDR3 has 14 amino acids. The V end lost 5 bases, the J end lost 2 bases, and 10 bases lay between the germline ends. Per the germline V gene, CDR1 is MNHEY and CDR2 is SVGEGT. The CDR3 sequence: CASSPGGGNQPQHF. DNA for the CDR3: TGTGCCAGCAGTCCGGGCGGGGGCAATCAGCCCCAGCATTTT.

The J gene is TRBJ1-6, the V gene TRBV4-3; D may be TRBD1 (5 bases). Germline V gene sequence: CDR1 LGHNA, CDR2 YSLEER. The ends were cut back, 0 bases at V and 7 bases at J, with 10 bases in the middle. This CDR3 contains 15 residues. Written as DNA, the CDR3 is TGCGCCAGCAGCCAAGATTCACAGGCCAATTCACCCCTCCACTTT. It translates to CASSQDSQANSPLHF.

This clone showed up just a few times. This chain links TRBV15 with TRBJ1-6, with D hard to call. V dropped 7 bases and J dropped 0 bases, with 13 bases sitting between them. In germline, CDR1 is LNHNV, CDR2 YYDKDF (reference sequence). The CDR3 runs to 16 residues. CDR3: CATTPRKSSYNSPLHF. As DNA, the CDR3 is TGTGCCACCACCCCTCGGAAGAGCTCCTATAATTCACCCCTCCACTTT.

In this sample, this clone turned up a few times. The V gene is TRBV7-3, the J gene TRBJ2-1, with 7 bases fitting TRBD1. This CDR3 has 14 amino acids. The ends lost 5 bases at V and 4 bases at J; junction bases unmatched: 5. The germline V gene has CDR1 SGHTA and CDR2 FQGTGA. This CDR3 is CASSPGTAYNEQFF. The CDR3, as DNA: TGTGCCAGCAGCCCTGGGACAGCTTACAATGAGCAGTTCTTC.

The chain combines TRBV7-3 with TRBJ2-2; 7 bases fit TRBD1. After removal of 5 bases from V and 4 bases from J, the junction contained 7 bases not matched to a gene. The CDR3 has 15 amino acids. Germline assignment: CDR1 SGHTA and CDR2 FQGTGA. CDR3: CASSILTGATGELFF. CDR3 DNA: TGTGCCAGCAGCATACTAACAGGGGCCACCGGGGAGCTGTTTTTT.